This T cell receptor (beta chain) was documented in a study of CD8 T cells in ankylosing spondylitis. Germline V gene lookup returns CDR1 ENHRY and CDR2 SYGVKD. CDR3 length: 17 residues. With 2 bases clipped from V and 5 bases from J, the junction kept 12 bases outside the gene matches. Quantitative 5'-RACE was performed with molecular barcodes, and it yielded the TCR beta libraries. Via MiXCR, TCRdb re-called the 5' RACE reads, giving one row per CDR3 protein. The table lists some 300,000 distinct CDR3 sequences, under 25% of them singletons. Points from the study as a whole: A TCR beta motif of 8 or 9 highly homologous variants appeared characteristic of ankylosing spondylitis blood.

This clonotype was recorded a few times. What it binds is unknown. Sequencing was done on a sample of blood, either unsorted or a sorted T cell fraction (not recorded which). The chain employs TRBV10-3 and TRBJ2-5; 9 bases match TRBD2. This sequence originates from a female donor with ankylosing spondylitis or in good health (not recorded which). CDR3 sequence (DNA): TGTGCCATCAGTGAGGGGGCGGGAGGGCCCCTAAAGGAGACCCAGTACTTC. Translated: CAISEGAGGPLKETQYF.